What follows are 21 T cell receptor beta chains derived from one specimen sequenced in a study of T-cell reconstitution after alpha-beta-depleted transplantation in children. Unique molecular identifiers tagged the TCRbeta library. MiXCR, run by TCRdb on the PCR reads, gives a single entry per CDR3 protein. The sample has 600,000 to 700,000 distinct CDR3 sequences, over 15% seen once. The sequencing here drew on PBMCs from the stem cell graft donor, taken from the stem cell graft. Receptor source: a human donor who donated a stem cell graft to a child with acute myeloid leukemia.

The chain employs TRBV29-1 and TRBJ2-2; TRBD1 matches 8 bases. Germline values: CDR1 SQVTM, CDR2 ANQGSEA. CDR3 size: 15 residues. Germline trimming cut 4 bases from V and 4 bases from J; bases unmatched to any gene: 8. CDR3 residues: CSVALGQVFTGELFF. The CDR3 nucleotides read TGCAGCGTTGCCCTGGGACAGGTTTTCACCGGGGAGCTGTTTTTT.

This clonotype was counted only a few times. One end of the junction varies from germline; a read error may be responsible. The chain uses TRBV7-8 and TRBJ2-5, with 12 positions matching TRBD2. This CDR3 is built from 14 residues. Germline CDR1 SGHVS, CDR2 FQNEAQ. Written as DNA, the CDR3 is TGTGCCAGCAGCTTAACGGGACTAGCGGGCGTGGGGAACTTC. Encoded protein: CASSLTGLAGVGNF. The entire variable domain, with the rest obtained from reference TRBV7-8 and TRBJ2-5, is as follows: GAGVSQSPRYKVAKRGQDVALRCDPISGHVSLFWYQQALGQGPEFLTYFQNEAQLDKSGLPSDRFFAERPEGSVSTLKIQRTQQEDSAVYLCASSLTGLAGVGNFGPGTRLLVL.

Details on this clonotype: With a much larger clone just one base away, this may be a read error. The limits of the CDR3 on the DNA are not certain, so only TCRdb's listed CDR3 is given. This chain connects TRBV27 to TRBJ1-1. CDR1 is MNHEY, CDR2 SMNVEV, per germline (reference sequence). The CDR3 is 17 residues long, ends included. CDR3 residues: CASSYLGTGRLRTEDFF.

This clonotype showed up many times. The chain joins TRBV5-1 to TRBJ1-6; D is ambiguous. CDR1 is SGHRS and CDR2 is YFSETQ in the germline V gene. Deletions cut 0 bases from V and 10 bases from J, with 14 bases between. The CDR3 runs to 15 residues. The CDR3 spells CASSLGQMARSPLHF. CDR3 nucleotide sequence: TGCGCCAGCAGCTTGGGGCAGATGGCGAGGTCACCCCTCCACTTT.

The J gene is TRBJ1-2, the V gene TRBV19; no definite D call. The CDR3 length is 14 residues. V was cut by 0 bases and J by 6 bases, with 11 bases left in between. Germline CDR1 is LNHDA and CDR2 is SQIVND (reference sequence). The CDR3 nucleotides are TGTGCCAGTAGTATAGACAGTTTACTCGATGGCTACACCTTC. It specifies CASSIDSLLDGYTF.

This clonotype was seen at least ten times. V gene TRBV29-1 combines with J gene TRBJ1-4, with D hard to call. The CDR3 sequence is 13 residues long. Germline values: CDR1 SQVTM, CDR2 ANQGSEA. The V gene lost 4 bases and the J gene lost 4 bases, with 10 bases spanning the gap. Written as DNA, the CDR3 is TGCAGCGTTGGACCCAGACTTAATGAAAAACTGTTTTTT. This gives the protein CSVGPRLNEKLFF.

This clonotype occurred a few times. V gene TRBV25-1 combines with J gene TRBJ2-5, with D perhaps TRBD2 (6 bases). Germline V gene lookup returns CDR1 MGHDK and CDR2 SYGVNS. This CDR3 comprises 16 residues. V lost 5 bases and J 0 bases, leaving 16 bases between the germline ends. CDR3 sequence: CASSPSWGEYQETQYF. CDR3 sequence (DNA): TGTGCCAGCAGTCCATCCTGGGGGGAGTACCAAGAGACCCAGTACTTC.

This clonotype showed up many times. The chain carries TRBV5-1 and TRBJ1-2; 7 bases map to TRBD1. The CDR3 runs 14 residues. CDR1 is SGHRS, CDR2 YFSETQ, per germline. J gave up 3 bases and V 6 bases, and 8 bases lay outside the gene matches. CDR3 nucleotides: TGCGCCAGCACCCGGTCGCAGGGGGACTATGGCTACACCTTC. Its translation: CASTRSQGDYGYTF.

This clonotype was counted ten times or more. The V call is TRBV27, the J call TRBJ2-1; the D gene is possibly TRBD2 (6 bases). Trimming stripped 4 bases from V and 5 bases from J, with 9 bases between. CDR3 length: 13 residues. Germline V lookup: CDR1 MNHEY, CDR2 SMNVEV (reference sequence). The CDR3 sequence: CASSYGTHNEQFF. The CDR3 bases are TGTGCCAGCAGTTACGGGACTCACAATGAGCAGTTCTTC.

This clonotype appeared many times. This sequence joins TRBV20-1 and TRBJ1-2; 10 nucleotides agree with TRBD1. The germline CDR1 and CDR2 sequences are DFQATT and SNEGSKA (reference sequence). The CDR3 runs to 14 residues. The junction had 9 bases not matched to a gene; V was cut back by 7 bases and J by 4 bases. The CDR3 spells CSVSDRDRGYGYTF. DNA for the CDR3: TGCAGTGTTTCCGACCGGGACAGGGGCTATGGCTACACCTTC.

V is TRBV10-3 and J is TRBJ2-3, with 8 bases identical to TRBD1. CDR3 length equals 14 residues. Per germline, CDR1 ENHRY and CDR2 SYGVKD. J gave up 1 base and V 6 bases, and 3 bases lay outside the gene matches. CDR3 sequence (DNA): TGTGCCATCAGCGGGACAGGCGGCACAGATACGCAGTATTTT. It specifies CAISGTGGTDTQYF.

The rearrangement links TRBV10-3 to TRBJ1-2; TRBD1 aligns across 9 bases. This CDR3 contains 14 residues. In germline, CDR1 is ENHRY, CDR2 SYGVKD. Trimming removed 6 bases from V and 7 bases from J; junction bases left unmatched: 9. The CDR3 nucleotides read TGTGCCATCAGAGAGGGACAGGGCTATAGTGGCTACACCTTC. It is translated as CAIREGQGYSGYTF.

The chain is built from TRBV6-2 or TRBV6-3 and TRBJ1-5; 10 bases fit TRBD1. The CDR3 length is 15 residues. Looked up from germline, CDR1 is MNHEY and CDR2 is SVGEGT. Trimming at V came to 5 bases and at J to 5 bases, leaving 6 bases not matched to a gene. The CDR3 region is CASSPPGTGDQPQHF. CDR3 DNA: TGTGCCAGCAGTCCTCCCGGGACAGGGGATCAGCCCCAGCATTTT.

This clonotype came up a few times. V usage is TRBV27 and J usage is TRBJ2-3; no clear D gene. The length of the CDR3 is 13 residues. The germline gives CDR1 MNHEY, CDR2 SMNVEV (reference sequence). V lost 6 bases and J 3 bases, leaving 10 bases between the germline ends. Here the CDR3 DNA reads TGTGCCAGCAGCCCCGGGCAGACAGATACGCAGTATTTT. Its translation: CASSPGQTDTQYF.

This chain joins TRBV15 and TRBJ1-5; D is perhaps TRBD1 (5 bases). Germline assignment: CDR1 LNHNV and CDR2 YYDKDF (reference sequence). CDR3 size: 17 residues. Between the trimmed V and J ends, which lost 0 bases and 3 bases, there was a span of 15 bases. Here the CDR3 DNA reads TGTGCCACCAGCAGAGATAGGGGAGGCCGGGACAATCAGCCCCAGCATTTT. Translated, it gives CATSRDRGGRDNQPQHF.

Here the CDR3 reads CASSQVATATNEKLFF. CDR3 in DNA: TGTGCCAGCAGCCAAGTCGCAACAGCAACTAATGAAAAACTGTTTTTT. This chain uses TRBV4-2 with TRBJ1-4; D not certain. Germline V lookup: CDR1 LGHNA, CDR2 YNFKEQ. Trimming cost V 1 base and J 0 bases, with 9 bases left between them. The CDR3 consists of 16 residues.

There are many counts of this clonotype. V gene TRBV4-3 combines with J gene TRBJ1-2; possibly TRBD1 for D (6 bases). Germline values: CDR1 LGHNA, CDR2 YSLEER. V was clipped by 0 bases and J by 4 bases, with 12 bases between them. The CDR3 covers 15 residues. The CDR3 region is CASSQDSGAGYGYTF. The CDR3 DNA follows: TGCGCCAGCAGCCAAGATTCGGGGGCTGGCTATGGCTACACCTTC.

This clonotype was seen many times. This chain uses TRBV15 with TRBJ2-3; a weak D match, TRBD2 (5 bases). The germline V and J ends were trimmed by 1 base and 2 bases, with 10 bases remaining between them. CDR1 is LNHNV and CDR2 is YYDKDF in the germline V gene (reference sequence). There are 15 residues in the CDR3. The chain's CDR3 is CATSRVASPTDTQYF. The CDR3 DNA reads TGTGCCACCAGCAGAGTTGCTAGCCCCACAGATACGCAGTATTTT.

There are many counts of this clonotype. The V call is TRBV5-5, the J call TRBJ2-3, with D hard to call. V lost 0 bases and J lost 7, with 12 bases in between. Germline V gene sequence: CDR1 SGHKS, CDR2 YYEKEE (reference sequence). The CDR3 length is 14 residues. The chain's CDR3 is CASSLAFTLNTQYF. The CDR3 bases are TGTGCCAGCAGCTTGGCTTTTACATTGAATACGCAGTATTTT.

The chain recombines TRBV12-3 or TRBV12-4 with TRBJ1-5; perhaps TRBD1 as D (6 bases). V shed 7 bases and J shed 3 bases, with 19 bases lying between them. The CDR3 sequence is 16 residues long. Written as DNA, the CDR3 is TGTGCCAGCATTTTCCTACCGGGGGGCGTCAATCAGCCCCAGCATTTT. The encoded protein is CASIFLPGGVNQPQHF.

This clonotype was seen many times. The CDR3 DNA reads TGCAGTGCTCCTACTACAGGGCAGTTGGAGACCCAGTACTTC. Translation: CSAPTTGQLETQYF. The V and J genes are TRBV20-1 and TRBJ2-5, with D possibly matching TRBD1 (6 bases). The CDR3 covers 14 residues. Germline loops: CDR1 DFQATT, CDR2 SNEGSKA (reference sequence). Trimming took off 5 bases at V and 5 bases at J, with 18 bases between the two ends.